The rows below give T cell receptor beta chains drawn from one sample of a study of blood T cell repertoires in COVID-19. The assay was immunoSEQ multiplex PCR, and TCRdb's table has in-frame clones only and misses some. The table shows about 480,000 clones, with roughly 87% occurring only once. The sequencing input was PBMCs or T cells enriched from blood (not recorded which). The receptors shown here come from a woman between 18 and 29 years old with acute COVID-19. CDR3s include the opening cysteine and the closing phenylalanine or tryptophan. The D gene is left open where the match is weak. Clone size is given for some rows only: seen once, a few or many times, or a class if the clone is expanded.

v_call	j_call	clone_size	d_call	cdr3_aa	cdr3_nt
TRBV3-1/TRBV3-2	TRBJ2-1	.	TRBD1	CASSQAGTGVDEQFF	TGTGCCAGCAGCCAAGCCGGGACAGGGGTCGATGAGCAGTTCTTC
TRBV28	TRBJ1-5	.	.	CASSLLTGTNQPQHF	TGTGCCAGCAGTTTGTTGACAGGTACAAATCAGCCCCAGCATTTT
TRBV13	TRBJ1-3	.	.	CASSRGFDGNTIYF	TGTGCCAGCAGTCGAGGGTTTGATGGAAACACCATATATTTT
TRBV18	TRBJ2-3	.	TRBD1	CASSPFSGQITDTQYF	TGTGCCAGCTCACCATTTTCGGGACAGATCACAGATACGCAGTATTTT
TRBV13	TRBJ2-7	.	.	CASSVGQSSYEQYF	TGTGCCAGCAGCGTAGGACAGTCCTCCTACGAGCAGTACTTC
TRBV7-9	TRBJ1-2	.	.	CASSMLRGYTF	TGTGCCAGCAGCATGTTGCGCGGCTACACCTTC
TRBV7-2	TRBJ2-7	.	.	CASSLYPGGGSYEQYF	TGTGCCAGCAGCTTATACCCCGGGGGCGGGAGCTACGAGCAGTACTTC
TRBV4-1	TRBJ2-1	few	TRBD2	CASSPLGLAESDYNEQFF	TGCGCCAGCAGCCCTTTAGGACTAGCGGAAAGTGACTACAATGAGCAGTTCTTC
TRBV2	TRBJ2-5	.	.	CASSEPRGGETQYF	TGTGCCAGCAGTGAACCGCGAGGTGGGGAGACCCAGTACTTC
TRBV3-1/TRBV3-2	TRBJ1-2	.	.	CASSQELLSTTLYGYTF	TGTGCCAGCAGCCAAGAATTACTTTCCACGACACTCTATGGCTACACCTTC
TRBV7-2	TRBJ1-4	few	.	CASSQGGDNNEKLFF	TGTGCCAGCAGCCAAGGGGGGGACAATAATGAAAAACTGTTTTTT
TRBV5-1	TRBJ1-4	.	TRBD1	CASSRDRATNEKLFF	TGCGCCAGCAGCCGAGACAGGGCAACTAATGAAAAACTGTTTTTT
TRBV28	TRBJ2-2	.	TRBD2	CASSSPPGLAVGGELFF	TGTGCCAGCAGTTCTCCACCGGGACTAGCCGTTGGGGGGGAGCTGTTTTTT
TRBV24-1	TRBJ2-7	.	TRBD1	CATSESGGIYEQYF	TGTGCCACCAGTGAATCAGGGGGCATCTACGAGCAGTACTTC
TRBV7-2	TRBJ1-2	.	.	CASSLGQHYGYTF	TGTGCCAGCAGCTTAGGACAGCACTATGGCTACACCTTC
TRBV5-1	TRBJ2-7	.	TRBD1	CASTGGNYEQYF	TGCGCCAGTACAGGGGGCAATTACGAGCAGTACTTC
TRBV3-1/TRBV3-2	TRBJ2-5	.	TRBD2	CASSPGTSGGQETQYF	TGTGCCAGCAGCCCCGGGACTAGCGGGGGGCAAGAGACCCAGTACTTC
TRBV10-3	TRBJ2-7	.	TRBD2	CAISGGASGGAYEQYF	TGTGCCATCAGTGGAGGGGCTAGCGGGGGGGCCTACGAGCAGTACTTC
TRBV19	TRBJ1-6	.	TRBD1	CASSETGGNSPLHF	TGTGCCAGTAGTGAGACAGGGGGTAATTCACCCCTCCACTTT
TRBV5-8	TRBJ2-7	.	.	CASSLAITSGGPYEQYF	TGTGCCAGCAGCTTGGCCATAACGTCGGGGGGCCCCTACGAGCAGTACTTC
TRBV7-6	TRBJ2-2	.	.	CASSLDVLANTGELFF	TGTGCCAGCAGCTTAGATGTTCTAGCGAACACCGGGGAGCTGTTTTTT
TRBV7-2	TRBJ1-2	.	.	CASSLDNSLGYTF	TGTGCCAGCAGCTTAGATAACAGTCTTGGCTACACCTTC
TRBV6-2/TRBV6-3	TRBJ2-7	.	TRBD1	CASSVGTGRTYEQYF	TGTGCCAGCAGTGTTGGGACAGGGCGAACCTACGAGCAGTACTTC
TRBV15	TRBJ1-1	.	.	CATASGTKPNTEAFF	TGTGCCACAGCTTCCGGGACAAAACCGAACACTGAAGCTTTCTTT
TRBV30	TRBJ1-4	.	.	CAWSRSYATNEKLFF	TGTGCCTGGAGCAGGTCTTACGCAACTAATGAAAAACTGTTTTTT
TRBV28	TRBJ1-1	once	.	CASTIGQLSNTEAFF	TGTGCCAGCACCATCGGACAGTTGTCGAACACTGAAGCTTTCTTT
TRBV21-1	TRBJ2-7	.	.	CASSKTGDEQYF	TGTGCCAGCAGCAAGACAGGGGACGAGCAGTACTTC
TRBV18	TRBJ1-2	.	TRBD1	CASSQDRGRLNYGYTF	TGTGCCAGCTCCCAAGACAGGGGGCGGCTTAACTATGGCTACACCTTC
TRBV27	TRBJ2-2	.	.	CASSLVGPNTGELFF	TGTGCCAGCAGTTTAGTGGGGCCGAACACCGGGGAGCTGTTTTTT
TRBV6-2/TRBV6-3	TRBJ1-4	.	.	CASSYTGREKLFF	TGTGCCAGCAGCTATACAGGACGTGAAAAACTGTTTTTT
TRBV28	TRBJ2-1	.	TRBD1	CASSPGTGGPNEQFF	TGTGCCAGCAGTCCGGGGACAGGGGGTCCCAATGAGCAGTTCTTC
TRBV15	TRBJ2-2	.	TRBD1	CATSRWDRGGTGELFF	TGTGCCACCAGCAGATGGGACAGGGGTGGCACCGGGGAGCTGTTTTTT
TRBV5-4	TRBJ2-2	.	TRBD2	CASSRAGTSGTGELFF	TGTGCCAGCAGCAGAGCCGGGACTAGCGGGACCGGGGAGCTGTTTTTT
TRBV12-5	TRBJ2-2	.	TRBD1	CASGLVQGDTGELFF	TGTGCTAGTGGTTTGGTCCAGGGGGACACCGGGGAGCTGTTTTTT
TRBV7-9	TRBJ1-1	.	.	CASSVTMNTEAFF	TGTGCCAGCAGCGTCACTATGAACACTGAAGCTTTCTTT
TRBV15	TRBJ2-7	.	TRBD1	CATSPRDRGYEQYF	TGTGCCACCAGCCCCCGGGACAGGGGGTACGAGCAGTACTTC
TRBV5-6	TRBJ1-2	.	.	CASSPTPGSGNYGYTF	TGTGCCAGCAGCCCGACCCCGGGGTCCGGAAACTATGGCTACACCTTC
TRBV19	TRBJ1-2	once	.	CASSMGRETYGYTF	TGTGCCAGTAGTATGGGACGGGAGACCTATGGCTACACCTTC
TRBV14	TRBJ1-3	.	.	CASSQGITVGGNTIYF	TGTGCCAGCAGCCAAGGAATCACAGTGGGTGGAAACACCATATATTTT
TRBV5-4	TRBJ1-1	.	.	CASSPGLRNTEAFF	TGTGCCAGCAGCCCAGGGCTTAGGAACACTGAAGCTTTCTTT
TRBV28	TRBJ1-5	.	.	CASIRGTYSNQPQHF	TGTGCCAGCATACGGGGAACTTATAGCAATCAGCCCCAGCATTTT
TRBV6-5	TRBJ1-2	.	.	CASSRLSGGSGYTF	TGTGCCAGCAGCCGCCTTTCGGGTGGAAGCGGCTACACCTTC
TRBV9	TRBJ2-3	few	TRBD2	CASSVGLAGGSDTQYF	TGTGCCAGCAGCGTGGGACTAGCGGGAGGTTCAGATACGCAGTATTTT
TRBV5-1	TRBJ2-7	.	.	CASHTGAEQYF	TGCGCCAGTCACACTGGAGCCGAGCAGTACTTC
TRBV12-3/TRBV12-4	TRBJ1-1	.	TRBD1	CASSFGTGGAFF	TGTGCCAGCAGTTTTGGGACAGGAGGAGCTTTCTTT
TRBV2	TRBJ2-1	.	TRBD2	CASSRGGSGDFIYGEQFF	TGTGCCAGCAGTCGGGGGGGGAGTGGGGATTTTATTTATGGTGAGCAGTTCTTC
TRBV7-2	TRBJ2-7	.	.	CASSPRGSYEQYF	TGTGCCAGCAGCCCCAGGGGCTCCTACGAGCAGTACTTC
TRBV5-5	TRBJ1-2	.	TRBD1	CASSAPTGNYGYTF	TGTGCCAGCAGCGCGCCGACAGGGAACTATGGCTACACCTTC
TRBV3-1/TRBV3-2	TRBJ2-7	.	.	CAAQGLAEAEQYF	TGTGCCGCACAAGGGCTAGCTGAAGCCGAGCAGTACTTC
TRBV10-1	TRBJ1-1	.	.	CASMEVRNTEAFF	TGCGCCAGCATGGAGGTACGGAACACTGAAGCTTTCTTT
TRBV25-1	TRBJ1-2	.	.	CASSAGYGYGYTF	TGTGCCAGCAGTGCAGGGTACGGCTATGGCTACACCTTC
TRBV7-2	TRBJ2-7	.	TRBD2	CASSLAVGGYEQYF	TGTGCCAGCAGCTTAGCAGTGGGAGGGTACGAGCAGTACTTC
TRBV18	TRBJ1-3	once	TRBD1	CASSDGDRGNTIYF	TGTGCCAGCTCAGATGGGGACAGAGGAAACACCATATATTTT
TRBV9	TRBJ2-5	.	TRBD1	CASSSTGTGHETQYF	TGTGCCAGCAGCTCAACCGGGACAGGGCATGAGACCCAGTACTTC
TRBV13	TRBJ1-2	.	TRBD1	CASSPRQGAFEGYTF	TGTGCCAGCAGCCCAAGACAGGGGGCTTTTGAAGGCTACACCTTC
TRBV5-5	TRBJ2-3	.	TRBD1	CASSLVGQGAPTDTQYF	TGTGCCAGCAGCTTAGTAGGACAGGGGGCGCCCACAGATACGCAGTATTTT
TRBV7-9	TRBJ1-1	.	.	CASSFLTGTLGNAFF	TGTGCCAGCAGCTTTCTAACTGGGACACTCGGAAATGCTTTCTTT